The T cell receptor beta chain under discussion was sequenced for a study of T-cell reconstitution after alpha-beta-depleted transplantation in children. This clonotype has ten or more counts. The antigen is unknown. Germline CDR1 MNHEY, CDR2 SMNVEV (reference sequence). J was trimmed by 6 bases and V by 5 bases; bases with no gene match: 9. The CDR3 extends over 14 amino acids. Study conclusions and caveats: Where alpha-beta T cells came from about two months after transplant was reportedly several hundred expanded graft clones. For some patients, TCRbeta diversity was high at day 60 because of recipient T cells and thymic progenitors that survived. At one year after transplant, newly produced T cells mostly accounted for T-cell counts and diversity.

Preparation of the TCRbeta library was carried out with unique molecular identifiers. One entry per CDR3 protein, called by TCRdb with MiXCR from the PCR reads. The sample has about 260,000 distinct CDR3 sequences, around a tenth seen once. The chain carries TRBV27 and TRBJ2-7; TRBD1 agrees at 8 bases. The receptor comes from a male patient between 2 and 10 years old who had a stem cell transplant for chronic granulomatous disease, so the T cells may come from the graft donor. The sample was peripheral blood, taken 180 days after TCRalphabeta/CD19-depleted stem cell transplant. The CDR3: CASSQKPDRGEQYF. The CDR3 DNA follows: TGTGCCAGCAGTCAAAAACCCGACAGGGGCGAGCAGTACTTC.